The 3 T cell receptor beta chains given below trace back to one sample, sequenced in a study of T cell responses to AZD1222 COVID-19 vaccine. Sequenced by immunoSEQ multiplex PCR; TCRdb stores in-frame clones only, minus some. The sample includes some 170,000 clones, around nine tenths seen only once; the top ten take approximately 2.5%. The input for sequencing was peripheral blood, taken on day 0 of AZD1222 vaccination. The receptor set was obtained from an adult in good health.

CDR3 residues: CATSRQKIAGGPYEQYF. CDR3 DNA: TGTGCCACCAGCAGGCAAAAAATAGCGGGAGGACCCTACGAGCAGTACTTC. J is TRBJ2-7 and V is TRBV15, with 10 nucleotides matching TRBD2. The germline gives CDR1 LNHNV, CDR2 YYDKDF (reference sequence). CDR3 length: 17 residues. With V trimmed by 3 bases and J by 2 bases, 10 bases remained unmatched.

This chain connects TRBV19 to TRBJ1-2; TRBD1 is a possible D gene (6 bases). This CDR3 is 13 amino acids long. Trimming cost V 2 bases and J 2 bases, with 6 bases left between them. Looked up from germline, CDR1 is LNHDA and CDR2 is SQIVND (reference sequence). CDR3 sequence reads: CASSIQGNYGYTF. CDR3 coding DNA: TGTGCCAGTAGTATACAGGGGAACTATGGCTACACCTTC.

The J gene is TRBJ1-1, the V gene TRBV4-1, with D uncertain. The CDR3 length is 14 residues. Trimming shortened V by 1 base and J by 6 bases, and 12 bases separated the two germline ends. From germline, CDR1 is MGHRA and CDR2 YSYEKL. The CDR3 coding sequence is TGCGCCAGCAGCCAAGTATGGGGAGGCGCTGAAGCTTTCTTT. Its translation is CASSQVWGGAEAFF.